This T cell receptor beta chain comes out of a study of blood T cell repertoires in COVID-19. As for the study in general: Spain, Italy and the United States supplied samples that represented acute and convalescent COVID-19. From T cells, B-cell-depleted T cells, or PBMCs came the material, which was cDNA or gDNA.

Authors' methods: Amplified reference gene primers provided the basis for estimating nucleated cell counts. Here immunoSEQ multiplex PCR was the method, and the copy in TCRdb shows in-frame clones only, minus some. Clonal size and the V and J genes are those of that table, whereas D and trimming came from the DNA. The table records about 120,000 clones, around 85% of them present only once. CDR1 and CDR2 (germline): SGHVS, FNYEAQ. V lost 8 bases and J lost 3; bases outside the gene matches: 3. The CDR3 has 12 residues. Sequenced input: peripheral blood. This TCR was sampled from a man aged 60 to 69 with acute or convalescent COVID-19. The J gene is TRBJ2-5, the V gene TRBV7-6; 7 nucleotides agree with TRBD1. Written as DNA, the CDR3 is TGTGCCAGCTCCGGGACAGAAGAGACCCAGTACTTC. Protein: CASSGTEETQYF.